A single sample gave rise to the 15 T cell receptor beta chains below, sequenced in a study of T cells in Graves' hyperthyroidism and ophthalmopathy (dated by TCRdb to the late 2010s). The library was made by multiplex PCR. Sequenced on an Illumina HiSeq 2000. The TCR beta CDR3 regions were amplified from RNA transcripts. For the first round of RT-PCR on the TCR CDR3, the HTBI primer set was used together with the Qiagen OneStep RT-PCR kit. Clones were called with MiXCR by TCRdb after fastp trimmed the public reads at Q25, and only in-frame beta chains were retained. Each record represents a unique CDR3 protein, reported with the most common genes and DNA among its rows. In this sample the table shows around 570,000 distinct CDR3 sequences, about 20% of which occur a single time. Of the sample, approximately 50% is held by the ten largest clones. Specimen: blood. The receptors here all came from a man between 35 and 55 years old with Graves' ophthalmopathy.

This clonotype was observed many times. V and J are TRBV3-1 and TRBJ2-5; 9 bases agree with TRBD2. V shed 5 bases and J 2 bases; nucleotides not matched to a gene: 3. The V gene's germline CDR1 is LGHDT and CDR2 YNNKEL (reference sequence). The CDR3 is made up of 14 amino acids. CDR3 amino acids: CASSSAGGQETQYF. In DNA, the CDR3 is TGTGCCAGCAGCTCAGCGGGAGGACAAGAGACCCAGTACTTC.

This clonotype has more than one count but fewer than ten. CDR3 amino acids: CASSWGAGNTEAFF. In DNA, the CDR3 is TGCGCCAGCAGCTGGGGGGCGGGAAACACTGAAGCTTTCTTT. This chain joins TRBV5-1 and TRBJ1-1, with a possible D match to TRBD1 (6 bases). CDR3 length equals 14 residues. V was pared by 3 bases and J by 2 bases, with 11 bases between. Germline CDR1 SGHRS, CDR2 YFSETQ.

This clonotype has more than one count but fewer than ten. The rearrangement links TRBV30 to TRBJ1-3; no clear D gene. The CDR3 covers 11 residues. Germline CDR1 is GTSNPN and CDR2 is SVGIG (reference sequence). V lost 2 bases, J lost 3 bases, and 2 bases lay in between. This chain's CDR3 is CAWSRGNTIYF. The CDR3 DNA follows: TGTGCCTGGAGTCGTGGAAACACCATATATTTT.

This clonotype was seen more than once but under ten times. The chain joins TRBV29-1 to TRBJ1-2; D remains ambiguous. Germline lookup yields CDR1 SQVTM and CDR2 ANQGSEA. Trimming removed 0 bases at V and 5 bases at J, with 10 bases between. The CDR3 contains 13 residues. The CDR3 coding sequence is TGCAGCGTTGAAGATATGTCAGGTTATGGCTACACCTTC. Protein product: CSVEDMSGYGYTF.

CDR3 bases: TGTGCCACGAACACGGGGTCTACCATGAACACTGAAGCTTTCTTT. Its protein product is CATNTGSTMNTEAFF. This rearrangement joins TRBV7-9 to TRBJ1-1; no clear D gene. Trimming took off 10 bases at V and 0 bases at J, with 18 bases between the two ends. The CDR3 is 15 amino acids. The V gene's germline CDR1 is SEHNR and CDR2 FQNEAQ (reference sequence).

This clonotype was observed at least ten times. This chain uses TRBV12-3 or TRBV12-4 with TRBJ2-1; 12 bases fit TRBD2. This CDR3 has 15 amino acids. The V gene end was trimmed by 5 bases and the J gene end by 6 bases; junction bases not matched to a gene: 5. In DNA, the CDR3 is TGTGCCAGCAGTCGACTAGCGGGGGACATCAATGAGCAGTTCTTC. It specifies CASSRLAGDINEQFF.

This clonotype was observed at least ten times. CDR3 in amino acids: CASIRYWGDTQYF. CDR3 nucleotide sequence: TGTGCTAGTATTAGGTACTGGGGAGATACGCAGTATTTT. This chain uses TRBV12-5 with TRBJ2-3; D is unclear. This CDR3 is 13 amino acids long. The V gene lost 8 bases and the J gene lost 5 bases, with 14 bases spanning the gap. Germline loops: CDR1 LGHNT, CDR2 FRNRAP. The full variable domain, in which reference TRBV12-5 and TRBJ2-3 provide the parts outside the CDR3, is DARVTQTPRHKVTEMGQEVTMRCQPILGHNTVFWYRQTMMQGLELLAYFRNRAPLDDSGMPKDRFSAEMPDATLATLKIQPSEPRDSAVYFCASIRYWGDTQYFGPGTRLTVL.

This clonotype was seen only a few times. V and J are TRBV11-2 and TRBJ2-1, with 7 bases matching TRBD1. Trimming took 8 bases from V and 5 from J; bases not matched to a gene: 15. This CDR3 is 16 amino acids long. CDR1 and CDR2 (germline): SGHAT, FQNNGV. CDR3 nucleotide sequence: TGTGCCAGCGGATACCCCCCTACCGGGACAGACAATGAGCAGTTCTTC. This encodes CASGYPPTGTDNEQFF.

This clonotype was seen only a few times. This chain links TRBV7-2 with TRBJ2-5; TRBD2 agrees at 10 bases. This CDR3 comprises 18 residues. J lost 1 base, V lost 0 bases, and 8 bases had no gene match. Germline CDR1 SGHTA, CDR2 FQGNSA. This CDR3 reads CASSLAFVWTSGQETQYF. For the CDR3, the DNA is TGTGCCAGCAGCTTAGCGTTCGTATGGACTAGCGGCCAAGAGACCCAGTACTTC.

This chain joins TRBV2 and TRBJ2-2, with no clear D. V was cut by 10 bases and J by 4 bases, with 19 bases left in between. The CDR3 covers 15 residues. Germline V gene sequence: CDR1 SNHLY, CDR2 FYNNEI. The CDR3 reads CAIKTESEITGELFF. The CDR3 DNA follows: TGTGCCATAAAGACCGAGTCGGAAATCACCGGGGAGCTGTTTTTT.

The V and J genes are TRBV30 and TRBJ2-3; 11 bases map to TRBD2. This CDR3 contains 15 residues. Germline V CDR1 and CDR2: GTSNPN, SVGIG (reference sequence). Trimming at V came to 3 bases and at J to 6 bases, leaving 8 bases not matched to a gene. CDR3 residues: CAWSRLAGLGDTQYF. CDR3 nucleotide sequence: TGTGCCTGGAGCCGACTAGCGGGGCTTGGGGATACGCAGTATTTT.

This clonotype was counted ten times or more. The V and J genes are TRBV24-1 and TRBJ2-1; 9 positions match TRBD2. The CDR3 loop spans 15 amino acids. V shed 3 bases and J 10 bases; nucleotides not matched to a gene: 9. From germline, CDR1 is KGHDR and CDR2 SFDVKD. CDR3 amino acids: CATSDAGGPEWEQFF. As DNA, the CDR3 is TGTGCCACCAGTGATGCGGGGGGGCCGGAGTGGGAGCAGTTCTTC.

The J gene is TRBJ2-3, the V gene TRBV5-5, with 10 nucleotides matching TRBD2. Germline CDR1 reads SGHKS; CDR2 reads YYEKEE (reference sequence). V lost 5 bases and J lost 1; bases outside the gene matches: 10. This CDR3 is built from 17 residues. The CDR3 DNA reads as TGTGCCAGCAGACTCGGACTAGCGGTAGGGGGCACAGATACGCAGTATTTT. Translation gives CASRLGLAVGGTDTQYF.

This clonotype was observed at least ten times. The chain recombines TRBV6-2 or TRBV6-3 with TRBJ2-3, with D possibly being TRBD2 (5 bases). Trimming removed 2 bases at V and 0 bases at J, with 18 bases between. The CDR3 sequence is 18 residues long. From germline, CDR1 is MNHEY and CDR2 SVGEGT. CDR3 loop: CASSYAPQVGESTDTQYF. The CDR3 nucleotides read TGTGCCAGCAGTTACGCTCCCCAGGTGGGAGAGAGCACAGATACGCAGTATTTT.

This clonotype has more than one count but fewer than ten. This rearrangement joins TRBV6-1 to TRBJ2-1; 9 bases agree with TRBD1. Germline CDR1 is MNHNS and CDR2 is SASEGT. This CDR3 is 14 amino acids long. After removal of 5 bases from V and 9 bases from J, the junction contained 8 bases not matched to a gene. The CDR3 loop is CASSRDRVGPEQFF. The CDR3 DNA sequence: TGTGCCAGCAGTAGGGACAGGGTAGGGCCTGAGCAGTTCTTC.